Listed below are T cell receptor beta chains from one sample, sequenced in a study of neoadjuvant nivolumab and ipilimumab in lung cancer. Measured with immunoSEQ multiplex PCR; TCRdb has only the in-frame clones, and not every one. This table has fewer than 40,000 clones, roughly 87% appearing once. The sequencing used peripheral blood, collected before neoadjuvant nivolumab, alone or with ipilimumab. Every receptor here comes from an adult with non-small cell lung cancer. The CDR3 runs from the conserved cysteine through the conserved F or W. Fields, in order: V gene, clone size, J gene, D gene, CDR3 protein, CDR3 DNA. A D gene is named only where the DNA matches it firmly. Expanded clones get a size class; other rows say once, few or many, or leave the size out.

v_call: TRBV11-3
clone_size: .
j_call: TRBJ2-1
d_call: .
cdr3_aa: CASSPQEYNEQFF
cdr3_nt: TGTGCCAGCAGCCCCCAGGAGTACAATGAGCAGTTCTTC

v_call: TRBV9
clone_size: .
j_call: TRBJ1-4
d_call: .
cdr3_aa: CASSVGGAGTEKLFF
cdr3_nt: TGTGCCAGCAGCGTAGGGGGGGCAGGGACTGAAAAACTGTTTTTT

v_call: TRBV5-4
clone_size: .
j_call: TRBJ2-3
d_call: TRBD2
cdr3_aa: CASSAPTGGSTQYF
cdr3_nt: TGTGCCAGCAGCGCTCCGACGGGGGGGAGTACGCAGTATTTT

v_call: TRBV7-6
clone_size: .
j_call: TRBJ2-3
d_call: .
cdr3_aa: CASSRGSWDTDTQYF
cdr3_nt: TGTGCCAGCAGCCGGGGCTCTTGGGACACAGATACGCAGTATTTT

v_call: TRBV6-6
clone_size: .
j_call: TRBJ2-7
d_call: TRBD1
cdr3_aa: CASSQMDRDPYEQYF
cdr3_nt: TGTGCCAGCAGTCAAATGGACAGGGACCCCTACGAGCAGTACTTC

v_call: TRBV25-1
clone_size: .
j_call: TRBJ2-7
d_call: TRBD1
cdr3_aa: CASSEDRVHEQYF
cdr3_nt: TGTGCCAGCAGTGAGGACAGGGTGCACGAGCAGTACTTC

v_call: TRBV19
clone_size: .
j_call: TRBJ2-7
d_call: TRBD1
cdr3_aa: CASSTPGQGGYEQYF
cdr3_nt: TGTGCCAGTAGTACGCCGGGACAGGGGGGGTACGAGCAGTACTTC

v_call: TRBV11-2
clone_size: .
j_call: TRBJ1-1
d_call: TRBD1
cdr3_aa: CASINHRGRLEAFF
cdr3_nt: TGTGCCAGCATCAATCACAGGGGACGGCTTGAAGCTTTCTTT

v_call: TRBV4-1
clone_size: .
j_call: TRBJ1-5
d_call: .
cdr3_aa: CASSQYRDGDQPQHF
cdr3_nt: TGCGCCAGCAGCCAATACCGGGACGGGGATCAGCCCCAGCATTTT

v_call: TRBV28
clone_size: .
j_call: TRBJ2-7
d_call: TRBD1
cdr3_aa: CASRQGGSGEQYF
cdr3_nt: TGTGCCAGTCGACAGGGGGGATCGGGGGAGCAGTACTTC

v_call: TRBV27
clone_size: .
j_call: TRBJ2-2
d_call: TRBD1
cdr3_aa: CASTGTGDTGELFF
cdr3_nt: TGTGCCAGCACCGGGACAGGGGACACCGGGGAGCTGTTTTTT

v_call: TRBV7-9
clone_size: once
j_call: TRBJ2-3
d_call: .
cdr3_aa: CASSQGLDRTDTQYF
cdr3_nt: TGTGCCAGCAGCCAGGGCCTCGACCGCACAGATACGCAGTATTTT

v_call: TRBV7-2
clone_size: .
j_call: TRBJ2-3
d_call: .
cdr3_aa: CASSSTGDTQYF
cdr3_nt: TGTGCCAGCAGCTCCACAGGGGATACGCAGTATTTT

v_call: TRBV5-1
clone_size: .
j_call: TRBJ2-7
d_call: TRBD1
cdr3_aa: CASSLSIRDRITYEQYF
cdr3_nt: TGCGCCAGCAGCTTGTCGATCCGGGACAGGATAACCTACGAGCAGTACTTC

v_call: TRBV11-3
clone_size: .
j_call: TRBJ2-3
d_call: .
cdr3_aa: CASSLTTSTDTQYF
cdr3_nt: TGTGCCAGCAGCTTGACGACTAGCACAGATACGCAGTATTTT

v_call: TRBV7-2
clone_size: .
j_call: TRBJ2-1
d_call: .
cdr3_aa: CAQSNPSSYNEQFF
cdr3_nt: TGTGCCCAGTCCAATCCCAGCTCCTACAATGAGCAGTTCTTC

v_call: TRBV7-9
clone_size: few
j_call: TRBJ2-5
d_call: TRBD1
cdr3_aa: CASSLEGTGVETQYF
cdr3_nt: TGTGCCAGCAGCTTAGAAGGGACAGGGGTGGAGACCCAGTACTTC

v_call: TRBV5-5
clone_size: .
j_call: TRBJ2-7
d_call: .
cdr3_aa: CASSLLRDSSYEQYF
cdr3_nt: TGTGCCAGCAGCTTGCTTAGGGATAGCTCCTACGAGCAGTACTTC

v_call: TRBV6-5
clone_size: .
j_call: TRBJ1-1
d_call: TRBD1
cdr3_aa: CAVARTGQDTEAFF
cdr3_nt: TGTGCCGTAGCCCGGACAGGGCAAGACACTGAAGCTTTCTTT

v_call: TRBV5-1
clone_size: .
j_call: TRBJ2-7
d_call: .
cdr3_aa: CASSLAYPTEQYF
cdr3_nt: TGCGCCAGCAGCTTGGCCTACCCTACCGAGCAGTACTTC

v_call: TRBV11-3
clone_size: once
j_call: TRBJ2-1
d_call: .
cdr3_aa: CASSLDQWGEHSYNEQFF
cdr3_nt: TGTGCCAGCAGCTTAGATCAATGGGGGGAACACTCCTACAATGAGCAGTTCTTC

v_call: TRBV2
clone_size: .
j_call: TRBJ2-7
d_call: TRBD2
cdr3_aa: CASVTEASGYEQYF
cdr3_nt: TGTGCCAGCGTTACCGAGGCTAGCGGCTACGAGCAGTACTTC

v_call: TRBV11-2
clone_size: .
j_call: TRBJ2-2
d_call: .
cdr3_aa: CASSLAGLNTGELFF
cdr3_nt: TGTGCCAGCAGCTTAGCAGGATTGAACACCGGGGAGCTGTTTTTT

v_call: TRBV13
clone_size: .
j_call: TRBJ1-1
d_call: TRBD1
cdr3_aa: CASSLIQGATEAFF
cdr3_nt: TGTGCCAGCAGCTTAATACAGGGGGCCACTGAAGCTTTCTTT

v_call: TRBV6-1
clone_size: .
j_call: TRBJ1-4
d_call: .
cdr3_aa: CASSEASTNEKLFF
cdr3_nt: TGTGCCAGCAGTGAAGCCTCAACTAATGAAAAACTGTTTTTT

v_call: TRBV19
clone_size: once
j_call: TRBJ1-2
d_call: TRBD1
cdr3_aa: CASSKTGTGGSRYGYTF
cdr3_nt: TGTGCCAGTAGTAAGACCGGGACAGGGGGCTCCCGCTATGGCTACACCTTC

v_call: TRBV6-1
clone_size: .
j_call: TRBJ2-5
d_call: .
cdr3_aa: CASSEASLRGRETQYF
cdr3_nt: TGTGCCAGCAGTGAAGCTAGTCTACGTGGTCGAGAGACCCAGTACTTC